The source of this T cell receptor beta chain is a study of human T cells and chemical hapten exposure. Time point in this sample: patch test 1, 2 weeks after DPC sensitization. Sample treatment: therapeutic diphenylcyclopropenone sensitization with weekly scalp DPC. MiXCR was run by TCRdb on the RACE reads, yielding one entry per CDR3 protein. This table has under 450,000 distinct CDR3 sequences, approximately 5% appearing once. In this sample, this clonotype turned up many times. The CDR3 has 16 residues. The germline gives CDR1 PRHDT, CDR2 FYEKMQ (reference sequence). The junction had 3 bases not matched to a gene; V was cut back by 1 base and J by 4 bases.

The receptor was isolated from a woman in her 50s with alopecia areata. Some clones in this sample may be carry-over from other donors' samples. The material sequenced was whole blood, taken in connection with sensitization to the hapten diphenylcyclopropenone (DPC). The chain has TRBV13 and TRBJ2-3, with 12 bases fitting TRBD2. The CDR3 region has the DNA TGTGCCAGCAGCTTAGATCTAGCGGGGGGGCCAGATACGCAGTATTTT. Protein: CASSLDLAGGPDTQYF.